These T cell receptor beta chains were read from a single sample in a study of graft-versus-host responses after intestinal transplantation. Generated by immunoSEQ multiplex PCR, the TCRdb table keeps only in-frame clones and is missing some. The table includes some 97,000 clones, roughly 87% detected once. For these TCRs, the target antigens are not known. The sample in question was unstimulated CD4+ T cells sorted from spleen or lymph node cells, obtained before transplant. The receptors stem from a human donor who was the organ donor for an intestinal transplant. The CDR3 runs from the conserved cysteine through the conserved F or W. The D gene is left open where the match is weak. Size tells how often a clone was seen (once, few, many) or the class of an expanded clone, and some rows leave it out.

clone size,J gene,V gene,D gene,CDR3 protein,CDR3 DNA
NA,TRBJ2-7,TRBV28,TRBD1,CASSLLGQGDYEQYF,TGTGCCAGCAGTTTACTAGGACAGGGGGACTACGAGCAGTACTTC
NA,TRBJ2-7,TRBV6-6,TRBD2,CASSYWERGDYEQYF,TGTGCCAGCAGTTACTGGGAGCGGGGGGATTACGAGCAGTACTTC
NA,TRBJ2-1,TRBV5-1,NA,CASSWGGPNNEQFF,TGCGCCAGCAGCTGGGGGGGGCCGAACAATGAGCAGTTCTTC
NA,TRBJ2-1,TRBV18,TRBD1,CASSPSTGGRNEQFF,TGTGCCAGCTCACCATCGACAGGGGGCAGGAATGAGCAGTTCTTC
NA,TRBJ2-3,TRBV30,TRBD1,CAWSLRDRGTDTQYF,TGTGCCTGGAGCCTCAGGGACAGGGGCACAGATACGCAGTATTTT
NA,TRBJ1-5,TRBV7-2,NA,CASSPSRGNQPQHF,TGTGCCAGCAGCCCCAGCCGGGGCAATCAGCCCCAGCATTTT
NA,TRBJ1-6,TRBV5-1,TRBD1,CASRLGQAGDSPLHF,TGCGCCAGCCGACTCGGACAGGCAGGTGATTCACCCCTCCACTTT
once,TRBJ2-6,TRBV14,TRBD2,CASSPYASGGSGANVLTF,TGTGCCAGCAGCCCCTACGCGTCGGGGGGGTCTGGGGCCAACGTCCTGACTTTC
NA,TRBJ1-2,TRBV6-1,TRBD1,CASSVQGTVDYGYTF,TGTGCCAGCAGTGTACAGGGGACTGTAGACTATGGCTACACCTTC
NA,TRBJ1-1,TRBV5-4,NA,CASSTDKTITPNTEAFF,TGTGCCAGCAGCACAGACAAAACGATCACCCCGAACACTGAAGCTTTCTTT
NA,TRBJ2-1,TRBV11-2,TRBD1,CASSWDRGLNEQFF,TGTGCCAGCAGCTGGGACAGGGGGCTCAATGAGCAGTTCTTC
NA,TRBJ1-5,TRBV27,NA,CASSPTKGYQPQHF,TGTGCCAGCAGCCCCACGAAGGGGTATCAGCCCCAGCATTTT
NA,TRBJ1-1,TRBV20-1,NA,CSAPVVTEAFF,TGCAGTGCCCCAGTTGTCACTGAAGCTTTCTTT
NA,TRBJ2-7,TRBV11-2,NA,CASSPNRAPYGMSYEQYF,TGTGCCAGCAGCCCTAATCGGGCCCCTTACGGGATGAGCTACGAGCAGTACTTC
NA,TRBJ1-6,TRBV30,NA,CAWSGQVWGRSPLHF,TGTGCCTGGAGTGGACAGGTCTGGGGTCGTTCACCCCTCCACTTT
NA,TRBJ2-7,TRBV27,TRBD2,CASSLIAGGAYEQYF,TGTGCCAGCAGTCTCATTGCGGGGGGCGCCTACGAGCAGTACTTC
few,TRBJ1-1,TRBV18,NA,CASSEIGSTEAFF,TGTGCCAGCTCAGAAATAGGGTCCACTGAAGCTTTCTTT
NA,TRBJ2-7,TRBV2,TRBD2,CASRPHSAGGALSTPYEQYF,TGTGCCAGCAGACCCCACTCAGCGGGGGGAGCGCTCTCCACCCCCTACGAGCAGTACTTC
NA,TRBJ1-1,TRBV2,TRBD1,CASSGHRGFAEAFF,TGTGCCAGCAGTGGACACAGGGGGTTCGCTGAAGCTTTCTTT
NA,TRBJ2-5,TRBV2,TRBD1,CASTIDRGRGETQYF,TGTGCCAGCACCATAGACAGGGGGCGAGGAGAGACCCAGTACTTC
once,TRBJ1-2,TRBV18,NA,CASSLAEGYGYTF,TGTGCCAGCTCCCTGGCGGAGGGCTATGGCTACACCTTC
once,TRBJ2-7,TRBV7-9,NA,CASSLDTGSIYEQYF,TGTGCCAGCAGCTTAGATACAGGGTCAATCTACGAGCAGTACTTC
NA,TRBJ1-3,TRBV15,NA,CATSRQDTSGNTIYF,TGTGCCACCAGCAGGCAGGATACCTCTGGAAACACCATATATTTT
NA,TRBJ1-6,TRBV4-1,NA,CASSQDLVRGSYNSPLHF,TGCGCCAGCAGCCAAGACTTGGTCAGGGGCTCCTATAATTCACCCCTCCACTTT
NA,TRBJ1-4,TRBV7-9,NA,CASSSDSTTNEKLFF,TGTGCCAGCAGCTCAGACAGCACAACTAATGAAAAACTGTTTTTT
NA,TRBJ1-1,TRBV30,NA,CACYRRWTEAFF,TGTGCCTGTTACAGGAGGTGGACTGAAGCTTTCTTT
few,TRBJ1-6,TRBV7-9,NA,CASSRDSPDPLHF,TGTGCCAGCAGCCGCGACAGCCCCGATCCCCTCCACTTT
NA,TRBJ2-7,TRBV10-1,NA,CASSEDLASEQYF,TGCGCCAGCAGTGAAGACCTGGCGTCCGAGCAGTACTTC
NA,TRBJ1-3,TRBV5-1,NA,CASSLAGNTIYF,TGCGCCAGCAGCTTGGCGGGAAACACCATATATTTT
NA,TRBJ2-2,TRBV9,NA,CASSEWYGFANTGELFF,TGTGCCAGCAGCGAATGGTACGGGTTCGCGAACACCGGGGAGCTGTTTTTT
NA,TRBJ1-4,TRBV5-1,TRBD1,CASSPDRQATNEKLFF,TGCGCCAGCAGTCCGGACAGGCAAGCAACTAATGAAAAACTGTTTTTT
NA,TRBJ2-7,TRBV6-6,NA,CASSYFGQGLNEQYF,TGTGCCAGCAGTTATTTTGGCCAGGGGCTGAACGAGCAGTACTTC
NA,TRBJ1-6,TRBV5-1,NA,CASRWDQVNSPLHF,TGCGCCAGCAGATGGGACCAAGTAAATTCACCCCTCCACTTT
NA,TRBJ2-2,TRBV5-6,TRBD1,CASSPSDRYTGELFF,TGTGCCAGCAGCCCATCGGACAGGTACACCGGGGAGCTGTTTTTT
NA,TRBJ2-5,TRBV18,TRBD1,CASSLLQGAREQYF,TGTGCCAGCTCACTCCTGCAGGGGGCACGGGAGCAGTACTTC
few,TRBJ1-3,TRBV9,NA,CASSVDGGTIYF,TGTGCCAGCAGCGTAGACGGAGGAACCATATATTTT
few,TRBJ1-4,TRBV7-9,NA,CASSLERLANEKLFF,TGTGCCAGCAGCTTAGAAAGGCTGGCTAATGAAAAACTGTTTTTT
NA,TRBJ1-6,TRBV27,TRBD1,CASSLSIGFGQGSSPLHF,TGTGCCAGCAGTTTATCGATTGGTTTTGGACAGGGTAGTTCACCCCTCCACTTT
NA,TRBJ1-6,TRBV7-9,NA,CASRLDGPNSPLHF,TGTGCCAGCAGGTTGGACGGCCCCAATTCACCCCTCCACTTT
once,TRBJ2-2,TRBV19,TRBD1,CASRGLDTGELFF,TGTGCCAGCAGGGGGCTCGACACCGGGGAGCTGTTTTTT
NA,TRBJ1-6,TRBV30,NA,CAWSSGRYNSPLHF,TGTGCCTGGAGCTCGGGACGTTATAATTCACCCCTCCACTTT